This T cell receptor beta chain was captured by sequencing in a study of T cell repertoires in cytomegalovirus infection. Looking at the study overall: Carrying CMV and the relevant HLA type showed in public TCR beta signatures. Findings of the study overall: HLA-C-restricted CMV clonotypes gave the most frequent clonotype in two of eight donors. Pooled public TCR beta family frequency picked out CMV carriers with the relevant HLA.

Germline loops: CDR1 SGHNT, CDR2 YYREEE (reference sequence). The CDR3 covers 15 residues. This clonotype was detected once. Its target is not known. Relative to the germline gene, one junction end is altered; a read error may explain this. One entry per CDR3 protein, called by TCRdb with MiXCR from the reads. The sample records roughly 640,000 distinct CDR3 sequences, 20% to 25% being singletons. This clonotype originated in a human donor in good health (CMV status not recorded). Some clones in this sample may be carry-over from other donors' samples. The chain has TRBV5-4 and TRBJ2-6; D is undetermined. The sequencing input was CD8+ T cells from PBMCs. The CDR3 reads CANSLGYSGANVLTF. For the CDR3, the DNA is TGTGCCAACAGCTTGGGATACTCTGGGGCCAACGTCCTGACTTTC.